This T cell receptor beta chain was retrieved from a study of T cells in Graves' hyperthyroidism and ophthalmopathy. Study-level findings and limits: Appearing also in blood were most of the thyroid clonotypes expanded above 0.001.

This clonotype appeared many times. Its antigen is unidentified. RNA transcripts yielded amplified TCR beta CDR3 regions. First-round RT-PCR targeting the TCR CDR3 was performed with the HTBI primer set. TCRdb independently ran MiXCR on the multiplex PCR reads; one entry per CDR3 protein. The sample lists hundreds of thousands of distinct CDR3 sequences, over 11% occurring once. Exclusions: uncontrolled infection, other autoimmune disease, pregnancy, lactation. Each diagnosis drew on symptoms, thyroxine, TRAb, thyroid ultrasound and orbital computed tomography findings. At first hyperthyroidism diagnosis, before any ophthalmopathy symptoms, the blood sample was collected. The receptor was isolated from a young woman with Graves' hyperthyroidism that later progressed to Graves' ophthalmopathy. The sample comprised blood.

This CDR3 reads CSVEDLGEQFF. DNA of the CDR3: TGCAGCGTTGAAGATCTGGGTGAGCAGTTCTTC. The rearrangement uses TRBV29-1 and TRBJ2-1, with D unresolved. The germline V gene encodes CDR1 SQVTM and CDR2 ANQGSEA. The CDR3 covers 11 residues. The V and J ends lost 0 bases and 9 bases respectively, with 6 bases between them.